These T cell receptor beta chains were read from a single sample in a study of T cell changes during pregnancy in multiple sclerosis. This table comes from immunoSEQ multiplex PCR, and its TCRdb copy is limited to in-frame clones, with some not included. The table has around 5,400 clones, roughly 77% seen once. The sequencing used CD8+ T cells from peripheral blood mononuclear cells, collected in the second trimester of pregnancy. These receptor sequences come from a female donor in good health, enrolled as a control in a pregnancy study. The CDR3 runs from the conserved cysteine through the conserved F or W. D genes are given only for firm matches. Size values are once, few and many counts, or a class for expanded clones, and some rows have none.

cdr3_nt	cdr3_aa	d_call	clone_size	v_call	j_call
TGTGCCAGCAAGACAGGGGTCACTGAAGCTTTCTTT	CASKTGVTEAFF	TRBD1	large	TRBV27	TRBJ1-1
TGTGCCAGCAGCGGACAAGGAAGTGGCACTGAAGCTTTCTTT	CASSGQGSGTEAFF	.	.	TRBV9	TRBJ1-1
TGTGCCAGCTATTTAGGCGGGGGGAACACCGGGGAGCTGTTTTTT	CASYLGGGNTGELFF	TRBD2	.	TRBV7-8	TRBJ2-2
TGTGCCAGCAGCTTAGGACAGGGGAGGTACGAGCAGTACTTC	CASSLGQGRYEQYF	TRBD1	.	TRBV7-8	TRBJ2-7
TGTGCCCCGGGTATTTGTGAGGGTGGGTGTGAAAAACTGTTTTTT	CAPGICEGGCEKLFF	.	.	TRBV6-7	TRBJ1-4
TGTGCCAGCACCCCGCCCGGCGGCCCCTACAATGAGCAGTTCTTC	CASTPPGGPYNEQFF	.	.	TRBV7-9	TRBJ2-1
TGTGCCATCAGTGGCCAGGGGAAACAGCCCCAGCATTTT	CAISGQGKQPQHF	.	once	TRBV10-3	TRBJ1-5
TGTGCCTCCGGGGTGGCGCGGGAGCAGTTCTTC	CASGVAREQFF	.	.	TRBV15	TRBJ2-1
TGTGCCAGCAGCTTAAAGAGGACTAGCGGTCAAGAGACCCAGTACTTC	CASSLKRTSGQETQYF	TRBD2	once	TRBV7-9	TRBJ2-5
TGTGCCAGCAGCTTCGGGGGGGCTCAAGGGACCCAGTACTTC	CASSFGGAQGTQYF	TRBD2	.	TRBV5-6	TRBJ2-5
TGTGCCAGCAGCTTACCGGACAGGGGGCAAGGAAACACCATATATTTT	CASSLPDRGQGNTIYF	TRBD1	.	TRBV7-8	TRBJ1-3
TGTGCCAGCAGCGTAGCTCCGGGACTAACCACAGATACGCAGTATTTT	CASSVAPGLTTDTQYF	TRBD2	.	TRBV9	TRBJ2-3
TGTGCCATCGGGACAGCATCGGGGTCTGGGGCCAACGTCCTGACTTTC	CAIGTASGSGANVLTF	TRBD1	.	TRBV10-3	TRBJ2-6
TGTGCCAGTCCGAGCGGGAAGGGGGAGACCCAGTACTTC	CASPSGKGETQYF	TRBD2	.	TRBV19	TRBJ2-5
TGTGCCAGCAGCGCTAGCGGGGCGACAGATACGCAGTATTTT	CASSASGATDTQYF	TRBD2	.	TRBV7-9	TRBJ2-3
TGTGCCAGCAGTTACAGGGACGGCTACACCTTC	CASSYRDGYTF	.	.	TRBV6-1	TRBJ1-2
TGTGCCAGCAGCCTACCCGGGGGGACAGGGAGCTTCTGGGCCAACGTCCTGACTTTC	CASSLPGGTGSFWANVLTF	TRBD1	.	TRBV7-9	TRBJ2-6
TGTGCCAGCAGTTCCACCGGGACTAGCGGGAGTTATGGCACAGATACGCAGTATTTT	CASSSTGTSGSYGTDTQYF	TRBD2	.	TRBV28	TRBJ2-3
TGTGCCAGCAGTTCCGACTGGACAGGGTCAGAAGCTTTCTTT	CASSSDWTGSEAFF	TRBD1	.	TRBV6-5	TRBJ1-1
TGTGCCAGCAGTCCCCCCGGGGGGACAGATACGCAGTATTTT	CASSPPGGTDTQYF	TRBD2	.	TRBV25-1	TRBJ2-3
TGCGCCAATGGACAGGGCGAAGGGGATATAGCCAAAAACATTCAGTACTTC	CANGQGEGDIAKNIQYF	TRBD1	.	TRBV4-3	TRBJ2-4